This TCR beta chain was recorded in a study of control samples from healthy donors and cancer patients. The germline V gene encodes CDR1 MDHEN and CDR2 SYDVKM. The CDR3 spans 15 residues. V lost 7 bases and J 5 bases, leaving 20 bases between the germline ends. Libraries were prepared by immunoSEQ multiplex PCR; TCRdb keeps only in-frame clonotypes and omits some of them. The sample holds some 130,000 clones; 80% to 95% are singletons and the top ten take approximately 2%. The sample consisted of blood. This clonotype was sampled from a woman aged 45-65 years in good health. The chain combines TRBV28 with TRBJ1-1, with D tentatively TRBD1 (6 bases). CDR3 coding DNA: TGTGCCAGCACCTTACCACAGGGCTTCTGGACTGAAGCTTTCTTT. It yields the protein CASTLPQGFWTEAFF. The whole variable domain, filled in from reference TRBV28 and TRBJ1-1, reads DVKVTQSSRYLVKRTGEKVFLECVQDMDHENMFWYRQDPGLGLRLIYFSYDVKMKEKGDIPEGYSVSREKKERFSLILESASTNQTSMYLCASTLPQGFWTEAFFGQGTRLTVV.